This T cell receptor beta chain is from a study of blood T cell repertoires in COVID-19 (dated by TCRdb to about 2020). About the full investigation: The collaborator samples originated in the United States, Italy and Spain and spanned the acute and convalescent phases of COVID-19. The material from the prospective study consisted of cDNA or gDNA derived from T cells, B-cell-depleted T cells, or PBMCs. Subjects who had been exposed to COVID-19, were actively infected with it, or had recovered from it provided the deeply sampled blood TCRbeta repertoires that made up the dataset. The repertoires were made available in a free public database intended to serve as a resource for research on the immune response to SARS-CoV-2. The samples were drawn from the first 160 participants of the ongoing ImmuneRACE study and from 950 to 1,500 subjects provided by 6 global collaborators. The sample metadata nearly always contained a de-identified subject ID, COVID-19 status, age in years and sex. Where HLA class I and class II types were available, the types were taken from metadata supplied by the sample provider, not from assay-based typing. The paper's findings and limits, for the study overall: How much clinical and demographic metadata was included differed by source and by participant, and the metadata was provided uncurated.

One collaborating source in Seattle enrolled patients during active infection and followed them longitudinally through the course of disease. Each collaborating institution followed its own protocols to collect whole blood in K2EDTA tubes. For TCRbeta analysis, collaborator samples were shipped as frozen whole blood, as isolated PBMCs, or as DNA extracted from either sample type. As for this clone: Which antigen it targets is not known. There are no base qualities to consult, and no much larger clone falls within one base.

The immunoSEQ Assay, a bias-controlled multiplex PCR, was used to amplify TCRbeta CDR3 regions from genomic DNA. In the source study's methods: Nucleated cell counts per sample were estimated from amplification of reference gene primers within the assay. To quantify the absolute abundance of each unique TCRbeta CDR3 rearrangement, sequence reads were collapsed and filtered. Productive Simpson clonality was computed per sample as the square root of Simpson's diversity index over productive rearrangements. TCRdb limited this immuneACCESS table to in-frame rearrangements with V and J called. A share of clones is missing; checked studies link under half to unresolved V genes, and the rest is unexplained. Clone size and the V and J calls come from that table; the DNA yielded D and trimming. The sample table holds roughly 200,000 clones, of which 70% to 80% were seen once. The top ten constitute under 7% of the sample.

The origin of this receptor is a woman between 40 and 50 years old with COVID-19, enrolled during active disease. The source material was peripheral blood.

The DNA is as follows: TGTGCCAGCACCTCCTCTGACTGGATGAACTATGGCTACACCTTC. This yields the protein CASTSSDWMNYGYTF. The chain couples TRBV3-1 (or the pseudogene TRBV3-2) to TRBJ1-2, with no confidently assigned D gene. The germline V gene (reference sequence) provides CDR1 LGHDT and CDR2 YNNKEL. The CDR3 measures 15 amino acids from cysteine to phenylalanine. Left in the record is the CDR3 DNA by itself, 45 bases read in frame from the first base. V is cut by 7 bases and J by 2 bases, and the space between the germline ends is 17 bases.